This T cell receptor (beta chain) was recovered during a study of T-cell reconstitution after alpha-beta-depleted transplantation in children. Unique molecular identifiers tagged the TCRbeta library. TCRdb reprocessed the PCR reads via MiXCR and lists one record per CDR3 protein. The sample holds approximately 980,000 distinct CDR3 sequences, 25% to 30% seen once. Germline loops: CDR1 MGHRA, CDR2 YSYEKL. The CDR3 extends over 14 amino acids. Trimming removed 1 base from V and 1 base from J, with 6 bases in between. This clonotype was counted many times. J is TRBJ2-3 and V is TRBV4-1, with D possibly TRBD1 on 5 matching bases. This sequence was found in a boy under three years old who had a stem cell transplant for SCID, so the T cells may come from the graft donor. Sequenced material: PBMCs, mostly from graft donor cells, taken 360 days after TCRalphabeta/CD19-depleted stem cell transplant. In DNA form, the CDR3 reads TGCGCCAGCAGCCAAGTAGGGGGCACAGATACGCAGTATTTT. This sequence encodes CASSQVGGTDTQYF.